Given below is one T cell receptor beta chain in context. The data derive from a study of T cell changes during pregnancy in multiple sclerosis. Only in-frame clones appear in the TCRdb table, and some are missing; sequencing was by immunoSEQ multiplex PCR. Of under 65,000 clones in the sample, roughly 90% were seen once. The source is a female donor in good health, enrolled as a control in a pregnancy study. Sequenced material: peripheral blood, taken in the first trimester of pregnancy.

The CDR3 is CASSSVRVFIEQYF. The CDR3 nucleotides read TGTGCCAGTAGTTCTGTCAGGGTTTTTATCGAGCAGTACTTC. The rearrangement uses TRBV19 and TRBJ2-7, with TRBD1 as a possible D gene (5 bases). CDR1 is LNHDA, CDR2 SQIVND, per germline (reference sequence). The CDR3 extends over 14 amino acids. V lost 5 bases and J lost 6, with 17 bases in between.